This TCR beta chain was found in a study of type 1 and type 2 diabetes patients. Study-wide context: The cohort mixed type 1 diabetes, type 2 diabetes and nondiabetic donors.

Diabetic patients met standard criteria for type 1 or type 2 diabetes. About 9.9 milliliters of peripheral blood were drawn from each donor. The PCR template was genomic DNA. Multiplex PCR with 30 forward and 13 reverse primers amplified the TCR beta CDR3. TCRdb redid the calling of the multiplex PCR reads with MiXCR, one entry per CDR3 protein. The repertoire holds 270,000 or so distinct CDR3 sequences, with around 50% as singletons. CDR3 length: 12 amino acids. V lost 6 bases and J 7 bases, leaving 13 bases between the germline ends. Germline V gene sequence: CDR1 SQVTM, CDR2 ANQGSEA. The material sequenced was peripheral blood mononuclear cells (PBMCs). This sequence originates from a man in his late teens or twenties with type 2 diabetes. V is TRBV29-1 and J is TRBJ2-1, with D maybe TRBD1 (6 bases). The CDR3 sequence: CSVEGEGNEQFF. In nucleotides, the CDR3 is TGCAGCGTCGAGGGGGAAGGAAATGAGCAGTTCTTC.